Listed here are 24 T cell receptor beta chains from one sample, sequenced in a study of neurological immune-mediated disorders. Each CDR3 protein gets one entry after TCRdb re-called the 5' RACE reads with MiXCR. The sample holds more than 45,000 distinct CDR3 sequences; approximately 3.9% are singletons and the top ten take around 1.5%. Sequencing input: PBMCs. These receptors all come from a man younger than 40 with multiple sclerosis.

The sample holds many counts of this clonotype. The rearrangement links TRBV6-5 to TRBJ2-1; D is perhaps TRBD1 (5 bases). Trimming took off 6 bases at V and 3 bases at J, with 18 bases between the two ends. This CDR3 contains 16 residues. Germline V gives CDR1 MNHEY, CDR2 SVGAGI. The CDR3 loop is CASRTRNQGNYNEQFF. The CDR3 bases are TGTGCCAGCAGGACTCGAAACCAGGGAAACTACAATGAGCAGTTCTTC.

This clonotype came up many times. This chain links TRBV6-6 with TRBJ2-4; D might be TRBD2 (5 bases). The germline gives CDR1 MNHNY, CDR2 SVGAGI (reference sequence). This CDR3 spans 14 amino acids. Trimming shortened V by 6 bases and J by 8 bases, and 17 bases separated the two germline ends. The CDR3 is CASSRALVGDIQYF. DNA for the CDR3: TGTGCCAGCAGCCGGGCCCTTGTCGGGGACATTCAGTACTTC.

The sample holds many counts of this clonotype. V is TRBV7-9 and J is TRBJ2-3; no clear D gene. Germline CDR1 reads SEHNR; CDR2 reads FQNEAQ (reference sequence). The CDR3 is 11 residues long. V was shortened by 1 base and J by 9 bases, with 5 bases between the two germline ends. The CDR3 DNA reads TGTGCCAGCAGCTTAGAGTCCACGCAGTATTTT. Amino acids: CASSLESTQYF. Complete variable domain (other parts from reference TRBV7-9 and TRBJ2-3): DTGVSQNPRHKITKRGQNVTFRCDPISEHNRLYWYRQTLGQGPEFLTYFQNEAQLEKSRLLSDRFSAERPKGSFSTLEIQRTEQGDSAMYLCASSLESTQYFGPGTRLTVL.

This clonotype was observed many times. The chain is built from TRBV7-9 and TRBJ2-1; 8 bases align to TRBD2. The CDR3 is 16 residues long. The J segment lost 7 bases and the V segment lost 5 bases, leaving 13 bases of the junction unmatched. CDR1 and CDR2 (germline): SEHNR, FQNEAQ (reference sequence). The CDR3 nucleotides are TGTGCCAGCAGCCCCCGTGAGGCGGGAGGAGGGAATGAGCAGTTCTTC. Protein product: CASSPREAGGGNEQFF.

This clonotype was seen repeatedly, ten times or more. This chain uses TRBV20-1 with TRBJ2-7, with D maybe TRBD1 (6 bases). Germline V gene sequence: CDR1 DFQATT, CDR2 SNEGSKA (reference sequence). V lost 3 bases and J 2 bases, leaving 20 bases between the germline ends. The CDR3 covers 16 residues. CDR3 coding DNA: TGCAGTGCTAGGGGGACCCAGGGGCCGTTGACCTACGAGCAGTACTTC. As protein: CSARGTQGPLTYEQYF.

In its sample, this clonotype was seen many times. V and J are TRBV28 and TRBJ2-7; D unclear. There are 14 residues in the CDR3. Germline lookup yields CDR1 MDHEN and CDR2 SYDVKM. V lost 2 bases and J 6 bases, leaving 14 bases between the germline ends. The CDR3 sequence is CASSLTRYPGEQYF. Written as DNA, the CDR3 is TGTGCCAGCAGTTTAACCAGGTACCCCGGCGAGCAGTACTTC.

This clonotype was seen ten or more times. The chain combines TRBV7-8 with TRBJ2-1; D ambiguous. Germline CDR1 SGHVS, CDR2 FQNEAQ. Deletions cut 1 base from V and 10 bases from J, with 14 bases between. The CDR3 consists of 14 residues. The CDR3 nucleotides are TGTGCCAGCAGCTTAGACGGCTCGCTCAGGGAGCAGTTCTTC. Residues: CASSLDGSLREQFF.

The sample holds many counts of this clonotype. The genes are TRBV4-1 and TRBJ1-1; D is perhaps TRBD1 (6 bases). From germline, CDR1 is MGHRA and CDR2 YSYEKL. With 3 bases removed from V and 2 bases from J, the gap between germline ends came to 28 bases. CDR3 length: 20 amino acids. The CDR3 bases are TGCGCCAGCAGCCAGAGGGTGCGAACGGGTGAGGGGGGCGCTAACACTGAAGCTTTCTTT. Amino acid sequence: CASSQRVRTGEGGANTEAFF.

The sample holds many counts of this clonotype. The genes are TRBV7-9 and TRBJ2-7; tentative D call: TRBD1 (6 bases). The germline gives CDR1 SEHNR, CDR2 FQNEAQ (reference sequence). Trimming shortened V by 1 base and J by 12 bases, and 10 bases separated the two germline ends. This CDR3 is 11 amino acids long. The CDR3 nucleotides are TGTGCCAGCAGCTTAGAGGCAGGGGCGTACTTC. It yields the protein CASSLEAGAYF.

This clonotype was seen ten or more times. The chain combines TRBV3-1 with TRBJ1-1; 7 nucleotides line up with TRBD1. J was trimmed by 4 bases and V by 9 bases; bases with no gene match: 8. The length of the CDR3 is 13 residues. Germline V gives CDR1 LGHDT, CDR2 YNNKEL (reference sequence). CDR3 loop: CASELTGATEAFF. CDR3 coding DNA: TGTGCCAGTGAACTCACAGGGGCCACTGAAGCTTTCTTT. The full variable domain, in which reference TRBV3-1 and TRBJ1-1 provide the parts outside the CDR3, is DTAVSQTPKYLVTQMGNDKSIKCEQNLGHDTMYWYKQDSKKFLKIMFSYNNKELIINETVPNRFSPKSPDKAHLNLHINSLELGDSAVYFCASELTGATEAFFGQGTRLTVV.

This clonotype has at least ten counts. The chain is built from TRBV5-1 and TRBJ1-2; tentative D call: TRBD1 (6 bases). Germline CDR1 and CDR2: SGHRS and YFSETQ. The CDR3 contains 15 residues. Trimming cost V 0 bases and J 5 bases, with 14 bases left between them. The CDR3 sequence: CASSLDRTELYGYTF. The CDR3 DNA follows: TGCGCCAGCAGCTTGGACCGGACAGAACTATATGGCTACACCTTC.

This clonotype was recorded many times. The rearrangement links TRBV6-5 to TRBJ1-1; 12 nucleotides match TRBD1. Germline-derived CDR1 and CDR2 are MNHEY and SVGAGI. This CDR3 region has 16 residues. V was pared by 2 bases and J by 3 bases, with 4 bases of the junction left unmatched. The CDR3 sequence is CASSYRDRGQDTEAFF. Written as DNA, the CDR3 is TGTGCCAGCAGTTACCGGGACAGGGGGCAGGACACTGAAGCTTTCTTT.

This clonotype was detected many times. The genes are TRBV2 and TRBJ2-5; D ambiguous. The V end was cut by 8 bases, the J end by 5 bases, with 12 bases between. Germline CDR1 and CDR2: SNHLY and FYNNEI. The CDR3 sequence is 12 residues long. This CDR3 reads CASRVSVETQYF. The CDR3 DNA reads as TGTGCCAGCCGGGTGTCCGTCGAGACCCAGTACTTC.

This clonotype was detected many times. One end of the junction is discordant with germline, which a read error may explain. CDR3 in amino acids: CATSWGEDTEAFF. CDR3 in DNA: TGTGCCACCAGTTGGGGGGAGGACACTGAAGCTTTCTTT. The V and J genes are TRBV10-3 and TRBJ1-1; D is perhaps TRBD1 (5 bases). The CDR3 length is 13 residues. Germline assignment: CDR1 ENHRY and CDR2 SYGVKD.

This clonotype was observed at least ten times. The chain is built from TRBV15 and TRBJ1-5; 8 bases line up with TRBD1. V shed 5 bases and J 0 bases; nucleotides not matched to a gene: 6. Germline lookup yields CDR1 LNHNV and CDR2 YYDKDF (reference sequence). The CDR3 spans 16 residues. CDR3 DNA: TGTGCCACCAGCGCGGACAGGGAATATAGCAATCAGCCCCAGCATTTT. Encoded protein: CATSADREYSNQPQHF.

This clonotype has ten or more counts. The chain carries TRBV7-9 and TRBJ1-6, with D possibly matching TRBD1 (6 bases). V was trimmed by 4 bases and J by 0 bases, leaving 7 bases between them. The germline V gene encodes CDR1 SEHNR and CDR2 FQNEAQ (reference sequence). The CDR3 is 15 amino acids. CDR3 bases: TGTGCCAGCAGCTCGGACAGCTCCTATAATTCACCCCTCCACTTT. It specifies CASSSDSSYNSPLHF.

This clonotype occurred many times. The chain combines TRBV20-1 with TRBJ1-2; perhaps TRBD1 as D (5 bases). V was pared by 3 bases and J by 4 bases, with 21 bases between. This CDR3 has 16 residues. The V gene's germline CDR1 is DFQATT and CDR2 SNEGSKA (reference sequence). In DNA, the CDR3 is TGCAGTGCTAGGGCACCGGCTGGAGGGGAGTCCTATGGCTACACCTTC. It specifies CSARAPAGGESYGYTF.

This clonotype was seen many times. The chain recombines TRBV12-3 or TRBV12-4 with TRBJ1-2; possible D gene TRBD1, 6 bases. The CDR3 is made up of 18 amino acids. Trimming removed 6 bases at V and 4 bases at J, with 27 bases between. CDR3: CASSSTFISSGTPYGYTF. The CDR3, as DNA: TGTGCCAGCAGCTCAACCTTTATCTCCTCCGGGACACCCTATGGCTACACCTTC.

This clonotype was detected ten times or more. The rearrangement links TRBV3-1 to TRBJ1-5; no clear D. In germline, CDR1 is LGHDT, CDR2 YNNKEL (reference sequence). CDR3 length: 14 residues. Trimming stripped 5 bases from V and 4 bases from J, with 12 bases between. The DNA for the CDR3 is TGTGCCAGCAGCGACGGGCAGGCGAATCAGCCCCAGCATTTT. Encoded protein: CASSDGQANQPQHF. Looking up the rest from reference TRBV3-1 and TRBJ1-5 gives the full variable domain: DTAVSQTPKYLVTQMGNDKSIKCEQNLGHDTMYWYKQDSKKFLKIMFSYNNKELIINETVPNRFSPKSPDKAHLNLHINSLELGDSAVYFCASSDGQANQPQHFGDGTRLSIL.

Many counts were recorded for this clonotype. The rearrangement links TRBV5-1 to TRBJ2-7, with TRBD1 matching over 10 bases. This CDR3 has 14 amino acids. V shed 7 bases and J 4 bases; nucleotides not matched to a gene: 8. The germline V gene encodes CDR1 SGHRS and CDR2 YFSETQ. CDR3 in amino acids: CASERGTGDYEQYF. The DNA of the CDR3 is TGCGCCAGCGAAAGAGGGACAGGGGATTACGAGCAGTACTTC. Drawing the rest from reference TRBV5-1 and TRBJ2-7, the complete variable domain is KAGVTQTPRYLIKTRGQQVTLSCSPISGHRSVSWYQQTPGQGLQFLFEYFSETQRNKGNFPGRFSGRQFSNSRSEMNVSTLELGDSALYLCASERGTGDYEQYFGPGTRLTVT.

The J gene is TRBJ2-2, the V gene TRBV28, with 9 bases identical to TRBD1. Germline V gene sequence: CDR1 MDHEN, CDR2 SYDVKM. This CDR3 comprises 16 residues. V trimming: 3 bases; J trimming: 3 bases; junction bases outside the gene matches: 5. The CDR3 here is CASSLGTGLYTGELFF. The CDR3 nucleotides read TGTGCCAGCAGTTTGGGGACAGGGTTATACACCGGGGAGCTGTTTTTT.

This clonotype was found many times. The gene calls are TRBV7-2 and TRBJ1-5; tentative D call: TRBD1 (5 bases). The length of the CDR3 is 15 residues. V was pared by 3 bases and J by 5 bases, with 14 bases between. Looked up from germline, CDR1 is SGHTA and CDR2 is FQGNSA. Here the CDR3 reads CASSFIAGRDQPQHF. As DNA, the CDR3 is TGTGCCAGCAGCTTCATCGCAGGGAGGGATCAGCCCCAGCATTTT.

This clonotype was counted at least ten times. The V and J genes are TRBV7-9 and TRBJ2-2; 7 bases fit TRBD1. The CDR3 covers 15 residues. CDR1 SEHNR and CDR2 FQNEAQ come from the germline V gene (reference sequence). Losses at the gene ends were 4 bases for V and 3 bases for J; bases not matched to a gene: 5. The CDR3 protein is CASSSSDRDTGELFF. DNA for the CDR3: TGTGCCAGCAGCTCCTCCGACAGGGACACCGGGGAGCTGTTTTTT. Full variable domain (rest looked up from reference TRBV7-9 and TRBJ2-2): DTGVSQNPRHKITKRGQNVTFRCDPISEHNRLYWYRQTLGQGPEFLTYFQNEAQLEKSRLLSDRFSAERPKGSFSTLEIQRTEQGDSAMYLCASSSSDRDTGELFFGEGSRLTVL.

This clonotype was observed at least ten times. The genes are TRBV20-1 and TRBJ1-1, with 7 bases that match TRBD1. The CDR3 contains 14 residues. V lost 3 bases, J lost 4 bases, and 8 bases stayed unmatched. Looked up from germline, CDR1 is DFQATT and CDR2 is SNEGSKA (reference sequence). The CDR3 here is CSASRGLGFTEAFF. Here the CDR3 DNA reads TGCAGTGCTAGCAGGGGGTTGGGTTTCACTGAAGCTTTCTTT.